This TCR beta chain emerged from a study of T cell repertoires in aging, cancer and after chemotherapy. As for the study in general: Paired samples before and after chemotherapy came from chronic lymphocytic leukemia patients on fludarabine- or bendamustine-based regimens. Study-wide results and caveats: Age-matched healthy donors had significantly more diverse, less clonal blood TCR repertoires than untreated cancer patients.

TCR beta rearrangements were amplified from peripheral blood genomic DNA. Rearranged V-D-J TRB sequences were amplified with a mixed TRB-A/B primer pool. TCRdb reprocessed the multiplex PCR reads with MiXCR, giving one entry per CDR3 protein. Of 600 to 950 distinct CDR3 sequences in the sample, roughly a fifth are singletons; the top ten hold around two fifths. This clonotype is medium-sized (0.01 to 0.1%). Its antigen is still unknown. Germline CDR1 MNHEY, CDR2 SVGAGI. V was cut by 2 bases and J by 0 bases, with 11 bases left in between. The CDR3 is 16 amino acids. V usage is TRBV6-5 and J usage is TRBJ2-4, with D possibly being TRBD1 (5 bases). The clonotype comes from a human donor with a blood cancer. The material sequenced was blood. CDR3: CASSYQGFLAKNIQYF. CDR3 sequence (DNA): TGTGCCAGCAGTTACCAGGGATTTCTAGCCAAAAACATTCAGTACTTC.